Listed here are 31 T cell receptor beta chains from one sample, sequenced in a study of monozygotic twins with cystic fibrosis. Assay: immunoSEQ multiplex PCR; the TCRdb copy retains only in-frame clones and omits some. Of more than 12,000 clones in the sample, about 85% are singletons; the top ten hold around 1%. The specimen sequenced was blood. These receptors came from a boy between 10 and 17 years old with cystic fibrosis.

This sequence joins TRBV15 and TRBJ2-5, with TRBD2 matching 8 bases. V was pared by 3 bases and J by 4 bases, with 7 bases of the junction left unmatched. Per the germline V gene, CDR1 is LNHNV and CDR2 is YYDKDF (reference sequence). The CDR3 covers 15 residues. The CDR3 nucleotides read TGTGCCACCAGCAGGAGGAGCGGGAGCGCAGAGACCCAGTACTTC. It is translated as CATSRRSGSAETQYF. Based on the CDR3 plus reference TRBV15 and TRBJ2-5, the full variable domain is DAMVIQNPRYQVTQFGKPVTLSCSQTLNHNVMYWYQQKSSQAPKLLFHYYDKDFNNEADTPDNFQSRRPNTSFCFLDIRSPGLGDTAMYLCATSRRSGSAETQYFGPGTRLLVL.

CDR3 in amino acids: CASSGAVQPQHF. CDR3 DNA sequence: TGTGCCAGCAGTGGGGCGGTTCAGCCCCAGCATTTT. The rearrangement links TRBV2 to TRBJ1-5; D gene uncertain. The V gene lost 4 bases and the J gene lost 6 bases, with 7 bases spanning the gap. Germline CDR1 SNHLY, CDR2 FYNNEI. The CDR3 contains 12 residues.

The chain carries TRBV5-8 and TRBJ1-2; 9 nucleotides match TRBD1. The V gene's germline CDR1 is SGHTS and CDR2 YDEGEE. The CDR3 spans 15 residues. Germline trimming cut 3 bases from V and 4 bases from J; bases unmatched to any gene: 7. For the CDR3, the DNA is TGTGCCAGCAGCTGGGACAGGGTAAGTACCTATGGCTACACCTTC. This encodes CASSWDRVSTYGYTF.

The rearrangement links TRBV4-1 to TRBJ2-3; 11 bases agree with TRBD2. Germline loops: CDR1 MGHRA, CDR2 YSYEKL. After removal of 0 bases from V and 4 bases from J, the junction contained 9 bases not matched to a gene. This CDR3 is 18 amino acids long. The chain's CDR3 is CASSQDPVAGGLADTQYF. CDR3 coding DNA: TGCGCCAGCAGCCAAGATCCGGTAGCGGGAGGGCTTGCAGATACGCAGTATTTT.

The rearrangement uses TRBV7-3 and TRBJ1-1; no clear D gene. Germline lookup yields CDR1 SGHTA and CDR2 FQGTGA. Deletions cut 2 bases from V and 1 base from J, with 8 bases between. This CDR3 has 14 residues. CDR3 nucleotides: TGTGCCAGCAGCTTAGGCGGTCCGAACACTGAAGCTTTCTTT. This codes for CASSLGGPNTEAFF.

V and J are TRBV2 and TRBJ2-4, with 7 bases identical to TRBD1. Germline CDR1 SNHLY, CDR2 FYNNEI. Unmatched junction bases numbered 16, after V lost 8 bases and J lost 15 bases. The CDR3 covers 13 residues. In DNA form, the CDR3 reads TGTGCCAGCGGCAAAGGGACAGCAAAGTGGGGGTACTTC. It translates to CASGKGTAKWGYF. Complete variable domain (other parts from reference TRBV2 and TRBJ2-4): EPEVTQTPSHQVTQMGQEVILRCVPISNHLYFYWYRQILGQKVEFLVSFYNNEISEKSEIFDDQFSVERPDGSNFTLKIRSTKLEDSAMYFCASGKGTAKWGYFGAGTRLSVL.

This chain joins TRBV7-8 and TRBJ2-2; 7 nucleotides align to TRBD1. V shed 4 bases and J 1 base; nucleotides not matched to a gene: 6. The CDR3 sequence is 16 residues long. Germline values: CDR1 SGHVS, CDR2 FQNEAQ. CDR3 sequence: CASSSDRDRNTGELFF. CDR3 DNA: TGTGCCAGCAGCTCCGACCGGGACAGGAACACCGGGGAGCTGTTTTTT.

This chain uses TRBV28 with TRBJ1-2; TRBD1 agrees at 11 bases. Trimming at V came to 6 bases and at J to 8 bases, leaving 14 bases not matched to a gene. Germline values: CDR1 MDHEN, CDR2 SYDVKM. This CDR3 is built from 16 residues. This CDR3 is CASSQITGTGGWGYTF. In DNA, the CDR3 is TGTGCCAGCAGCCAAATCACCGGGACAGGGGGTTGGGGCTACACCTTC.

In this sample, this clone turned up once. This chain joins TRBV5-1 and TRBJ2-3; D is possibly TRBD1 or TRBD2 (5 bases each). CDR1 is SGHRS and CDR2 is YFSETQ in the germline V gene. V was clipped by 7 bases and J by 3 bases, with 15 bases between them. This CDR3 region has 14 residues. The CDR3 region has the DNA TGCGCCAGCCGGGACCCGTATGAAACAGATACGCAGTATTTT. Translation gives CASRDPYETDTQYF.

The chain carries TRBV5-6 and TRBJ2-3; possible D gene TRBD2, 7 bases. Looked up from germline, CDR1 is SGHDT and CDR2 is YYEEEE. The CDR3 has 19 amino acids. Trimming took off 5 bases at V and 0 bases at J, with 25 bases between the two ends. The CDR3 sequence: CASSHILRGGLISTDTQYF. For the CDR3, the DNA is TGTGCCAGCAGTCACATACTACGCGGGGGCCTAATTAGCACAGATACGCAGTATTTT.

This chain links TRBV4-2 with TRBJ2-7, with D uncertain. CDR1 is LGHNA, CDR2 YNFKEQ, per germline. Trimming left V 4 bases short and J 2 bases short, with 12 bases between. The CDR3 contains 14 residues. The CDR3 sequence: CASSPSPGTYEQYF. The CDR3, as DNA: TGTGCCAGCAGCCCCAGTCCCGGAACCTACGAGCAGTACTTC.

This chain joins TRBV28 and TRBJ1-1; 11 nucleotides match TRBD1. CDR1 is MDHEN, CDR2 SYDVKM, per germline. The CDR3 loop spans 16 amino acids. The V gene end was trimmed by 6 bases and the J gene end by 0 bases; junction bases not matched to a gene: 6. For the CDR3, the DNA is TGTGCCAGCAGCCCGGGACAGGGGGTGATGAACACTGAAGCTTTCTTT. This sequence encodes CASSPGQGVMNTEAFF.

This chain links TRBV2 with TRBJ2-7; D not certain. Germline V CDR1 and CDR2: SNHLY, FYNNEI. With 6 bases removed from V and 3 bases from J, the gap between germline ends came to 18 bases. This CDR3 has 15 amino acids. The CDR3 spells CASSQVVAEVYEQYF. CDR3 coding DNA: TGTGCCAGCAGCCAGGTAGTAGCTGAGGTCTACGAGCAGTACTTC.

The rearrangement links TRBV7-6 to TRBJ2-5; D call uncertain. The CDR3 has 11 amino acids. Germline lookup yields CDR1 SGHVS and CDR2 FNYEAQ. V lost 2 bases to trimming and J lost 5 bases, with 3 bases between them. The CDR3 loop is CASSLKETQYF. The CDR3 region has the DNA TGTGCCAGCAGCTTAAAGGAGACCCAGTACTTC.

This rearrangement joins TRBV4-1 to TRBJ1-4; 10 positions match TRBD1. Germline assignment: CDR1 MGHRA and CDR2 YSYEKL. CDR3 length equals 15 residues. The J segment lost 7 bases and the V segment lost 2 bases, leaving 4 bases of the junction unmatched. The DNA for the CDR3 is TGCGCCAGCAGCCAACTCGGGACAGGGGTTGAAAAACTGTTTTTT. This encodes CASSQLGTGVEKLFF.

This clone was seen once. The rearrangement links TRBV19 to TRBJ2-7; D perhaps matches TRBD1 (5 bases). This CDR3 comprises 16 residues. The germline V gene encodes CDR1 LNHDA and CDR2 SQIVND (reference sequence). The V gene lost 4 bases and the J gene lost 5 bases, with 21 bases spanning the gap. In nucleotides, the CDR3 is TGTGCCAGTAGTACCCAAGGGGTCTTAGGCTTCCACGAGCAGTACTTC. As protein: CASSTQGVLGFHEQYF.

The chain joins TRBV6-1 to TRBJ2-7; TRBD1 might be the D (5 bases). The germline V gene encodes CDR1 MNHNS and CDR2 SASEGT. Trimming shortened V by 0 bases and J by 0 bases, and 6 bases separated the two germline ends. This CDR3 has 14 amino acids. CDR3 sequence (DNA): TGTGCCAGCAGTGAAGCCGACAGCTCCTACGAGCAGTACTTC. Translated: CASSEADSSYEQYF.

V is TRBV7-2 and J is TRBJ1-5; D not resolved. Germline lookup yields CDR1 SGHTA and CDR2 FQGNSA. CDR3 length: 13 amino acids. Trimming removed 5 bases from V and 11 bases from J, with 16 bases in between. The CDR3 spells CASSQQKRGAQHF. The CDR3 DNA follows: TGTGCCAGCAGCCAACAAAAACGAGGAGCCCAGCATTTT.

This sequence joins TRBV27 and TRBJ2-1; 12 nucleotides agree with TRBD2. The CDR3 totals 15 residues. V was pared by 7 bases and J by 7 bases, with 8 bases of the junction left unmatched. CDR1 and CDR2 (germline): MNHEY, SMNVEV (reference sequence). This CDR3 reads CASIRAGTSGNEQFF. The CDR3 bases are TGTGCCAGCATCCGCGCCGGGACTAGCGGGAATGAGCAGTTCTTC.

The chain joins TRBV5-1 to TRBJ2-5; 9 bases align to TRBD2. Looked up from germline, CDR1 is SGHRS and CDR2 is YFSETQ. V trimming: 4 bases; J trimming: 2 bases; junction bases outside the gene matches: 15. The CDR3 extends over 18 amino acids. This CDR3 is CASSPEVAGAPGQETQYF. The CDR3 nucleotides are TGCGCCAGCAGCCCCGAGGTAGCGGGGGCGCCAGGACAAGAGACCCAGTACTTC.

With regard to this clone: At one end the junction does not follow the germline gene, possibly because of a read error. The J gene is TRBJ2-7, the V gene TRBV5-6; D is possibly TRBD2 (5 bases). Germline CDR1 and CDR2: SGHDT and YYEEEE. The CDR3 loop spans 13 amino acids. This CDR3 is CASNLITGYEQYF. Written as DNA, the CDR3 is TGTGCCAGCAACTTGATTACGGGGTACGAGCAGTACTTC.

On this clone: One junction end disagrees with the germline gene, perhaps due to a read error. The genes are TRBV28 and TRBJ2-7, with D tentatively TRBD1 (6 bases). This CDR3 contains 11 residues. Germline V gene lookup returns CDR1 MDHEN and CDR2 SYDVKM. The CDR3 DNA reads TGTGCCAGCAGTTTAGGTTCTACAGGGAGTTTC. Protein product: CASSLGSTGSF.

V is TRBV20-1 and J is TRBJ2-7; D ambiguous. The CDR3 runs 11 residues. Germline loops: CDR1 DFQATT, CDR2 SNEGSKA (reference sequence). V was cut by 2 bases and J by 0 bases, with 2 bases left in between. CDR3 DNA: TGCAGTGCTAGACACTCCTACGAGCAGTACTTC. Its translation: CSARHSYEQYF.

Here the CDR3 DNA reads TGTGCCACCAGCAGAGATTCCGGGACTACCACCGGGGAGCTGTTTTTT. This gives the protein CATSRDSGTTTGELFF. The genes are TRBV15 and TRBJ2-2; 7 bases are a match to TRBD2. V was clipped by 0 bases and J by 4 bases; unmatched bases: 5. The length of the CDR3 is 16 residues. CDR1 and CDR2 from the germline V gene are LNHNV and YYDKDF (reference sequence).

This chain joins TRBV4-1 and TRBJ2-1, with 8 positions matching TRBD1. V trimming: 3 bases; J trimming: 7 bases; junction bases outside the gene matches: 11. CDR3 size: 16 residues. Per germline, CDR1 MGHRA and CDR2 YSYEKL. CDR3: CASSHGHGTGQNEQFF. CDR3 in DNA: TGCGCCAGCAGCCATGGCCACGGGACAGGACAGAATGAGCAGTTCTTC.

The chain employs TRBV7-6 and TRBJ1-1, with D possibly matching TRBD1 (5 bases). Trimming stripped 4 bases from V and 3 bases from J, with 9 bases between. Germline V CDR1 and CDR2: SGHVS, FNYEAQ. The CDR3 totals 13 residues. CDR3 bases: TGTGCCAGCAGCTCCCAGGGAGACACTGAAGCTTTCTTT. It encodes CASSSQGDTEAFF. Full variable domain (remainder filled in from reference TRBV7-6 and TRBJ1-1): GAGVSQSPRYKVTKRGQDVALRCDPISGHVSLYWYRQALGQGPEFLTYFNYEAQQDKSGLPNDRFSAERPEGSISTLTIQRTEQRDSAMYRCASSSQGDTEAFFGQGTRLTVV.

V gene TRBV14 combines with J gene TRBJ2-5, with 8 bases identical to TRBD2. CDR1 is SGHDN, CDR2 FVKESK, per germline. This CDR3 is built from 13 residues. V dropped 6 bases and J dropped 5; count of bases not matched to a gene: 5. CDR3 bases: TGTGCCAGCAGACGGACTAGCTTGGAGACCCAGTACTTC. This codes for CASRRTSLETQYF. Combining the CDR3 with reference TRBV14 and TRBJ2-5 gives the whole variable domain EAGVTQFPSHSVIEKGQTVTLRCDPISGHDNLYWYRRVMGKEIKFLLHFVKESKQDESGMPNNRFLAERTGGTYSTLKVQPAELEDSGVYFCASRRTSLETQYFGPGTRLLVL.

This sequence joins TRBV25-1 and TRBJ1-2; a possible D gene is TRBD1 (6 bases). This CDR3 has 13 residues. CDR1 is MGHDK, CDR2 SYGVNS, per germline. Trimming stripped 4 bases from V and 6 bases from J, with 12 bases between. The chain's CDR3 is CASSGQGRHGYTF. CDR3 sequence (DNA): TGTGCCAGCAGTGGTCAGGGGAGGCATGGCTACACCTTC.

This clone has a handful of counts. The rearrangement joins TRBV2 to TRBJ1-1; D is unclear. Per the germline V gene, CDR1 is SNHLY and CDR2 is FYNNEI. V shed 6 bases and J shed 12 bases, with 20 bases lying between them. The CDR3 runs 13 residues. As DNA, the CDR3 is TGTGCCAGCAGCCCAGAGTTTGGACCTGCACCTTTCTTT. It yields the protein CASSPEFGPAPFF.

The chain employs TRBV27 and TRBJ1-6; D is perhaps TRBD1 (6 bases). V lost 2 bases to trimming and J lost 10 bases, with 9 bases between them. The V gene's germline CDR1 is MNHEY and CDR2 SMNVEV (reference sequence). CDR3 length: 13 amino acids. CDR3 loop: CASSLGQGSPLHF. The CDR3 nucleotides are TGTGCCAGCAGTTTAGGTCAGGGGTCACCCCTCCACTTT.

V usage is TRBV23-1 and J usage is TRBJ2-7; D not resolved. TRBV23-1 is an ORF, and what it does is uncertain. V dropped 5 bases and J dropped 3 bases, with 20 bases sitting between them. The CDR3 has 16 residues. DNA of the CDR3: TGCGCCAGCAGTAACTTTCTAGTCGGAAGTAACTACGAGCAGTACTTC. As protein: CASSNFLVGSNYEQYF.